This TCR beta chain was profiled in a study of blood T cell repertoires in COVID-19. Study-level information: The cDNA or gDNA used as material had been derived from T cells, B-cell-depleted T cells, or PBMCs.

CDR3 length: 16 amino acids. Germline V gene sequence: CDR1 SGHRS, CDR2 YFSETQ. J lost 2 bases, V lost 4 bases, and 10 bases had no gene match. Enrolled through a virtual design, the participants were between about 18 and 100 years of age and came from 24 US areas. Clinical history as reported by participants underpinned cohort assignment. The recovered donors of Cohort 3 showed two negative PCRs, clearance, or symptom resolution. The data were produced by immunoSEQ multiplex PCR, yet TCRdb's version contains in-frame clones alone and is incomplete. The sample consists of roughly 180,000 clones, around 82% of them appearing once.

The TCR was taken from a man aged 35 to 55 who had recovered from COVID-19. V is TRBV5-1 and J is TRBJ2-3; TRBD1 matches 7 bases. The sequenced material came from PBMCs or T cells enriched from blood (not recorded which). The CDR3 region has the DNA TGCGCCAGCAGCCCAATCCGGGACAGATCCACAGATACGCAGTATTTT. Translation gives CASSPIRDRSTDTQYF.